The 5 T cell receptor beta chains below come from one sample, sequenced in a study of patients and donors after allogeneic stem cell transplantation. One entry per CDR3 protein, called by TCRdb with MiXCR from the RT-PCR reads. The table lists 400,000 to 450,000 distinct CDR3 sequences, 16% of them singletons, with less than 8.5% in the top ten. Sequencing was carried out using blood, either unsorted or a sorted T cell fraction (not recorded which). These receptors were obtained from a human donor who was either an allogeneic HSCT recipient or a stem cell or donor lymphocyte infusion donor (not recorded which). It is not recorded whose cells these are; they may come from a transplant donor.

This clonotype has a count of ten or more. The chain carries TRBV4-3 and TRBJ1-1, with D possibly TRBD1 on 6 matching bases. Germline V lookup: CDR1 LGHNA, CDR2 YSLEER. The V and J ends lost 4 bases and 1 base respectively, with 7 bases between them. There are 13 residues in the CDR3. CDR3 in amino acids: CASSRQENTEAFF. The CDR3 coding sequence is TGCGCCAGCAGCCGACAGGAGAACACTGAAGCTTTCTTT.

In its sample, this clonotype was seen a few times. The genes are TRBV7-8 and TRBJ2-7; D remains ambiguous. V lost 1 base and J 0 bases, leaving 7 bases between the germline ends. This CDR3 spans 14 amino acids. Germline-derived CDR1 and CDR2 are SGHVS and FQNEAQ. Written as DNA, the CDR3 is TGTGCCAGCAGCTTAGAGTGGAGCTCCTACGAGCAGTACTTC. Residues: CASSLEWSSYEQYF.

The chain couples TRBV2 to TRBJ1-6; perhaps TRBD1 as D (5 bases). The length of the CDR3 is 13 residues. CDR1 and CDR2 from the germline V gene are SNHLY and FYNNEI. The CDR3 spells CAGRGSVNSPLHF. The CDR3 DNA sequence: TGTGCTGGACGGGGCAGTGTCAATTCACCCCTCCACTTT.

The chain couples TRBV2 to TRBJ1-4; D possibly corresponds to TRBD1 (5 bases). This CDR3 has 15 amino acids. The ends were cut back, 6 bases at V and 7 bases at J, with 18 bases in the middle. Germline V gene data show CDR1 as SNHLY and CDR2 as FYNNEI. CDR3 amino acids: CASSANSGPSEKLFF. The CDR3 nucleotides read TGTGCCAGCAGCGCGAACTCGGGGCCTAGTGAAAAACTGTTTTTT.

This clonotype was detected many times. This sequence joins TRBV25-1 and TRBJ2-1; the D gene is possibly TRBD1 (5 bases). The CDR3 spans 15 residues. Germline V gene lookup returns CDR1 MGHDK and CDR2 SYGVNS. V lost 7 bases and J 0 bases, leaving 13 bases between the germline ends. The CDR3: CASNSDKSSYNEQFF. The CDR3 DNA sequence: TGTGCCAGCAATTCGGACAAGAGCTCCTACAATGAGCAGTTCTTC.